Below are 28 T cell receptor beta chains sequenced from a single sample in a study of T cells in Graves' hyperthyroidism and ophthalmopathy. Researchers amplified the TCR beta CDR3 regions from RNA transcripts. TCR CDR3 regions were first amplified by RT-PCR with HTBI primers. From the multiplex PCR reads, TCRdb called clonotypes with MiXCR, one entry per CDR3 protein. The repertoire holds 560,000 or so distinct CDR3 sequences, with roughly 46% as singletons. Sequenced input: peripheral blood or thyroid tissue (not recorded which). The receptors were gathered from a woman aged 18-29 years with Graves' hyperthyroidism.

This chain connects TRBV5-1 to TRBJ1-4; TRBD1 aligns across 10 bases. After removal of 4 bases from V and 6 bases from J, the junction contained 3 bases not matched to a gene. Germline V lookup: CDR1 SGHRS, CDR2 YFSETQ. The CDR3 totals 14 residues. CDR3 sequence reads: CASSAGQGYEKLFF. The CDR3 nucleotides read TGCGCCAGCAGCGCGGGACAGGGGTATGAAAAACTGTTTTTT.

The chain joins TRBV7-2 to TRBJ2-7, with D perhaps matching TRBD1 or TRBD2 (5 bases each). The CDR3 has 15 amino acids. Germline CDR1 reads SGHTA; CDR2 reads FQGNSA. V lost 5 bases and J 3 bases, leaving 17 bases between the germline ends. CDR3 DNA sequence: TGTGCCAGCAGCGAAGGTCGGGGCACCTACTACGAGCAGTACTTC. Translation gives CASSEGRGTYYEQYF.

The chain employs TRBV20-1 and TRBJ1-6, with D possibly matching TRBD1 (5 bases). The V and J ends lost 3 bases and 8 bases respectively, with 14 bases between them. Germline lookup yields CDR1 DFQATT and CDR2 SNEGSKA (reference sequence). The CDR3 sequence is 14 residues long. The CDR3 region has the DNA TGCAGTGCTAGGGGGGGGGGAGGGGATTCACCCCTCCACTTT. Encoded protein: CSARGGGGDSPLHF.

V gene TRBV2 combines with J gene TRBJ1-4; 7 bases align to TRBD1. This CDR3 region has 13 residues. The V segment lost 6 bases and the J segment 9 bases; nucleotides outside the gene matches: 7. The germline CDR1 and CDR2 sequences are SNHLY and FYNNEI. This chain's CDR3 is CASSLGTVQKLFF. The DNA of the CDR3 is TGTGCCAGCAGCTTGGGGACAGTCCAAAAACTGTTTTTT.

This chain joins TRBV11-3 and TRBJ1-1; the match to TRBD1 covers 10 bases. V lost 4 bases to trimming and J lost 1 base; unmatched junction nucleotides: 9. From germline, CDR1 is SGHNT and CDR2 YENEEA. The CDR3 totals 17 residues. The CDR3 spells CASSSKRDRGPNTEAFF. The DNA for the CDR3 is TGTGCCAGCAGCTCCAAGCGGGACAGGGGTCCGAACACTGAAGCTTTCTTT.

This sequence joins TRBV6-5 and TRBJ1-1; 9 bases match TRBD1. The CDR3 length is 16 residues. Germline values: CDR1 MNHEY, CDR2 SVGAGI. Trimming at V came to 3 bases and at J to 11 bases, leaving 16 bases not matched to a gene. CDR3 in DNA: TGTGCCAGCAGTTATAGCGGGAACAGGGGGCGGGCCTTGGCTTTCTTT. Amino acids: CASSYSGNRGRALAFF.

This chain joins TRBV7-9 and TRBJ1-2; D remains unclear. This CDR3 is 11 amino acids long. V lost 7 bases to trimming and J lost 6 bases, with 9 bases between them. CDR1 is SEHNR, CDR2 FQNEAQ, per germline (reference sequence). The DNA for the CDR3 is TGTGCCAGCACCCTTGGGAATGGCTACACCTTC. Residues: CASTLGNGYTF.

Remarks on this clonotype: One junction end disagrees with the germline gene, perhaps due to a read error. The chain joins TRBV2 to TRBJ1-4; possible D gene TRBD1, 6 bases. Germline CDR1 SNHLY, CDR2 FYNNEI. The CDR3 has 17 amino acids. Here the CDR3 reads CASSQVGGLSNNEKLFF. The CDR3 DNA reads TGCGCCAGCAGCCAAGTCGGGGGCCTCAGTAATAATGAAAAACTGTTTTTT.

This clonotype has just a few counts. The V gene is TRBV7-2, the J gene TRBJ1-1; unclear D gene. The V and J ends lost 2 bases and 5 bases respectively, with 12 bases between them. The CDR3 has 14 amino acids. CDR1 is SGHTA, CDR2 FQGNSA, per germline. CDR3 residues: CASSLMVGITEAFF. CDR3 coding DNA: TGTGCCAGCAGCTTAATGGTGGGGATTACTGAAGCTTTCTTT.

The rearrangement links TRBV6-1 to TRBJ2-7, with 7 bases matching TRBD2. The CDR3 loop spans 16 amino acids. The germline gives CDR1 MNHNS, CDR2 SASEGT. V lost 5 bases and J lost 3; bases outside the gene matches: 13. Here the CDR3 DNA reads TGTGCCAGCAGTTACTTAGGACTAGACAAGCTCTACGAGCAGTACTTC. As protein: CASSYLGLDKLYEQYF.

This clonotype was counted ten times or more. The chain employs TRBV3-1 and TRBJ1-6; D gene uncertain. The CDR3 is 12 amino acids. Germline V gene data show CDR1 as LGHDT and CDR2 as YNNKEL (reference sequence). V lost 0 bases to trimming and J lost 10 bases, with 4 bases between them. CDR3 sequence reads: CASSQDPSPLHF. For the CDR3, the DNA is TGTGCCAGCAGCCAAGATCCCTCACCCCTCCACTTT.

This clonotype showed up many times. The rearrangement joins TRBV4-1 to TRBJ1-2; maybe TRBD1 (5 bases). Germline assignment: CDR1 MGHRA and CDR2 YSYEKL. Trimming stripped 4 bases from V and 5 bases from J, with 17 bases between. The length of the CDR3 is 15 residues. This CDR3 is CASSPGVTSPYGYTF. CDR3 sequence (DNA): TGCGCCAGCAGCCCGGGGGTGACATCCCCATATGGCTACACCTTC.

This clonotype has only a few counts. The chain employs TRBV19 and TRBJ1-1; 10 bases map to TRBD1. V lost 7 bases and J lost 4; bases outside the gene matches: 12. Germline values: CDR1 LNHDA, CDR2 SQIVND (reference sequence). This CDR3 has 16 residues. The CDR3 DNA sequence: TGTGCCAGTACCCCGCCGACAGGGGGCTTCGGCACTGAAGCTTTCTTT. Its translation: CASTPPTGGFGTEAFF.

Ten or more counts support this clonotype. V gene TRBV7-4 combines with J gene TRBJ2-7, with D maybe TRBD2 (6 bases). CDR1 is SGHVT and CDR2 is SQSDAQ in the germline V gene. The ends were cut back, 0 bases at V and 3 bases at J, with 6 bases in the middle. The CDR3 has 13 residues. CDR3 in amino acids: CASSLARDYEQYF. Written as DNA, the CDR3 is TGTGCCAGCAGCTTAGCGCGGGACTACGAGCAGTACTTC.

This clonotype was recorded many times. The CDR3 region is CASRSTGAVRTQYF. DNA for the CDR3: TGTGCCAGCAGGTCCACAGGTGCGGTTCGAACCCAGTACTTC. The V call is TRBV7-3, the J call TRBJ2-5, with D tentatively TRBD1 (5 bases). Trimming removed 6 bases from V and 8 bases from J, with 19 bases in between. This CDR3 comprises 14 residues. Germline lookup yields CDR1 SGHTA and CDR2 FQGTGA.

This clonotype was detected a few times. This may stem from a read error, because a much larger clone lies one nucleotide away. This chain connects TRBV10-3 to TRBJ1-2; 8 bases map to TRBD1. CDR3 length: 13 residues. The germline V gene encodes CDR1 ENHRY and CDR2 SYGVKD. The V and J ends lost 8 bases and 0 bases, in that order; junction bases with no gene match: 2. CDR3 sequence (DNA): TGTGCCATCGGACAGGGACCTAACTATGGCTACACCTTC. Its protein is CAIGQGPNYGYTF.

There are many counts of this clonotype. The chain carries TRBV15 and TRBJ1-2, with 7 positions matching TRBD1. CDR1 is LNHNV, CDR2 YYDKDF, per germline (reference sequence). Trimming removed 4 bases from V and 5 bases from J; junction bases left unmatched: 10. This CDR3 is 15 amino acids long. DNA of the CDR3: TGTGCCACCAGCACCCCTCGACAGGGAAGGTATGGCTACACCTTC. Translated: CATSTPRQGRYGYTF.

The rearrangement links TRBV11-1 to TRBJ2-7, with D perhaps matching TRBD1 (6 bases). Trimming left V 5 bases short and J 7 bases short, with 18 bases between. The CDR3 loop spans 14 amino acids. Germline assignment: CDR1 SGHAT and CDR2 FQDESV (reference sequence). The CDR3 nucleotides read TGTGCCAGCAGCATACCGGGACAACTCAATGAGCAGTACTTC. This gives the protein CASSIPGQLNEQYF.

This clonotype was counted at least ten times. As DNA, the CDR3 is TGTGCCAGCAGCTACTCCGGGACTGCCCTCCACTTT. Translated: CASSYSGTALHF. The V call is TRBV7-2, the J call TRBJ1-6; the D gene is possibly TRBD1 (5 bases). Deletions cut 4 bases from V and 14 bases from J, with 12 bases between. The CDR3 is 12 residues long. Germline lookup yields CDR1 SGHTA and CDR2 FQGNSA.

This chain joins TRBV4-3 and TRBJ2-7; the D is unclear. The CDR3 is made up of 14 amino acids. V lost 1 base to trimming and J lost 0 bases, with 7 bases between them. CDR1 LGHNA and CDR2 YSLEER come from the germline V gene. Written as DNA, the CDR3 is TGCGCCAGCAGCCAAGGGCGACTCTCCTACGAGCAGTACTTC. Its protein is CASSQGRLSYEQYF.

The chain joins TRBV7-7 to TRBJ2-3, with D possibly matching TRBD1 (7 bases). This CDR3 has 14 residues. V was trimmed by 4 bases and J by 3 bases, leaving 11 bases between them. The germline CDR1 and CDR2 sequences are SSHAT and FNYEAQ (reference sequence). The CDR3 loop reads CASSYAGGTDTQYF. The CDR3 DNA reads TGTGCCAGCAGCTACGCAGGGGGGACAGATACGCAGTATTTT.

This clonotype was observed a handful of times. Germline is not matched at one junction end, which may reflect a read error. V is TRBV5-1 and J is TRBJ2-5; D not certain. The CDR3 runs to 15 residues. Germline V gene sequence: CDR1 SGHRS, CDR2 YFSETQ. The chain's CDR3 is CASSFGWSYQETQYF. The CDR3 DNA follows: TGTGCCAGCAGCTTCGGCTGGTCGTACCAAGAGACCCAGTACTTC.

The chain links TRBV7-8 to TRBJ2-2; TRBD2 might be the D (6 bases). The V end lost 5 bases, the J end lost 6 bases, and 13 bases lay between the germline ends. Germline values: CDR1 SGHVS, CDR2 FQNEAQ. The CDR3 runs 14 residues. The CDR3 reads CASSPRTNAGELFF. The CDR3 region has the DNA TGTGCCAGCAGCCCCCGGACTAACGCCGGGGAGCTGTTTTTT.

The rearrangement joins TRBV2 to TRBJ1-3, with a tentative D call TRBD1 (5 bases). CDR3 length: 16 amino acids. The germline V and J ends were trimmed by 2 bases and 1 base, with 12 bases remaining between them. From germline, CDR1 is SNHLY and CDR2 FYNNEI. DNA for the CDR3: TGTGCCAGCAGTGAAAGGACACAATCGTCTGGAAACACCATATATTTT. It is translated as CASSERTQSSGNTIYF. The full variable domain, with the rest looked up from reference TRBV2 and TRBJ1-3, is EPEVTQTPSHQVTQMGQEVILRCVPISNHLYFYWYRQILGQKVEFLVSFYNNEISEKSEIFDDQFSVERPDGSNFTLKIRSTKLEDSAMYFCASSERTQSSGNTIYFGEGSWLTVV.

CDR3 coding DNA: TGCAGCGTTCTTTGGGGCCTGTCCTACGAGCAGTACTTC. Its protein is CSVLWGLSYEQYF. The J gene is TRBJ2-7, the V gene TRBV29-1, with a possible D match to TRBD1 (5 bases). The V and J ends lost 5 bases and 1 base respectively, with 12 bases between them. Germline CDR1 SQVTM, CDR2 ANQGSEA. This CDR3 contains 13 residues.

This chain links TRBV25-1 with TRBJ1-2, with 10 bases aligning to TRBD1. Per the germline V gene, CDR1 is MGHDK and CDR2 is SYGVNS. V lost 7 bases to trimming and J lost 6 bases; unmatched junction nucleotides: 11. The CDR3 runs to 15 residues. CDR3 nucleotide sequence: TGTGCCAGCACACCTTCCTCGGGACAGGGGAATGGCTACACCTTC. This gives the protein CASTPSSGQGNGYTF.

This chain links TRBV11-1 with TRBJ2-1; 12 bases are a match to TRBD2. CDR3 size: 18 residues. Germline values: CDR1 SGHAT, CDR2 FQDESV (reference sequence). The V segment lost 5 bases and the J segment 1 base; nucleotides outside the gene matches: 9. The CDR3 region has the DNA TGTGCCAGCAGCCGGGGACTAGCGGGCATACCGTCCTACAATGAGCAGTTCTTC. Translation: CASSRGLAGIPSYNEQFF.

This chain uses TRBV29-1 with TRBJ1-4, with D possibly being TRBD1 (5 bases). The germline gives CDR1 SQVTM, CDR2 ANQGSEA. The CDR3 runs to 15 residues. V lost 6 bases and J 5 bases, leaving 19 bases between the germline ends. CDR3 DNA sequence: TGCAGCGTACCCAACCGGGACCGATCAAATGAAAAACTGTTTTTT. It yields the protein CSVPNRDRSNEKLFF. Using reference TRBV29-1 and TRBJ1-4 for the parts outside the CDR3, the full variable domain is SAVISQKPSRDICQRGTSLTIQCQVDSQVTMMFWYRQQPGQSLTLIATANQGSEATYESGFVIDKFPISRPNLTFSTLTVSNMSPEDSSIYLCSVPNRDRSNEKLFFGSGTQLSVL.